This T cell receptor (beta chain) was recovered during a study of cytomegalovirus exposure and HLA in healthy donors. Across the study: T cells numbering around 190 million yielded 100 million to 120 million unique TCR beta sequences in an earlier analysis. Study-level findings and limits: A further, later analysis showed that HLA-associated TCR beta chains (compared with equally common others) were more clonally expanded.

Use of 60 Vbeta and 13 Jbeta primers characterized the PCR. Repertoires were generated with immunoSEQ multiplex PCR, while TCRdb's copy carries only in-frame clones and drops some. The data show fewer than 120,000 clones, around 80% seen once. Germline loops: CDR1 SGHTA, CDR2 FQGTGA. This CDR3 has 16 residues. The V gene lost 7 bases and the J gene lost 4 bases, with 20 bases spanning the gap. Comment on this clone: What it recognizes is unknown.

V and J are TRBV7-3 and TRBJ2-1, with D perhaps TRBD1 (6 bases). The specimen was PBMCs. This clonotype originated in a young man in good health and CMV-seropositive. The CDR3 sequence: CASTLNGGVGYNEQFF. The CDR3 region has the DNA TGTGCCAGCACCCTGAATGGGGGCGTAGGGTACAATGAGCAGTTCTTC.